This entry concerns a single T cell receptor beta chain. Its specificity is not known. TCRdb's table, derived via immunoSEQ multiplex PCR, lists solely in-frame clones and lacks some. The sample contains under 85,000 clones, 84% of which appear only once. The record originates from a study of identifying expanded T cells in peripheral blood. General study points: About 1.2 clones differed between technical replicates, versus about 16 and 19 over time. Variance in clone template counts between approximately 2-week samples significantly increased with total template count across all healthy donors.

The length of the CDR3 is 16 residues. The V end was cut by 2 bases, the J end by 0 bases, with 14 bases between. The germline V gene has CDR1 SQVTM and CDR2 ANQGSEA. Sample: blood. The gene calls are TRBV29-1 and TRBJ2-4, with D possibly matching TRBD2 (6 bases). This TCR was sampled from a person aged 18 to 75 in good health. The CDR3 DNA follows: TGCAGCGTTGAATTTGGGGGGTCCAGAGCCAAAAACATTCAGTACTTC. This codes for CSVEFGGSRAKNIQYF.